The clone carrying this T cell receptor (beta chain) was picked up a small number of times. The sample is drawn from a study of early T cells in non-severe SARS-CoV-2 infection. The CDR3 loop spans 15 amino acids. The ends were cut back, 1 base at V and 5 bases at J, with 15 bases in the middle. CDR1 and CDR2 (germline): SGHVS, FQNEAQ. The protocol attached unique molecular identifiers to individual cDNA molecules. A single record per CDR3 protein comes from TCRdb applying MiXCR to the 5' RACE reads. Among about 86,000 distinct CDR3 sequences listed, about 15% were seen once. Input material: whole blood. This TCR was recovered from an adult who was a healthcare worker with PCR-confirmed SARS-CoV-2 infection or an uninfected control (not recorded which). V and J are TRBV7-8 and TRBJ2-7; D might be TRBD2 (5 bases). The CDR3 reads CASSLEAVGSHEQYF. CDR3 sequence (DNA): TGTGCCAGCAGCTTAGAGGCAGTGGGGAGCCACGAGCAGTACTTC. Full variable domain (remainder filled in from reference TRBV7-8 and TRBJ2-7): GAGVSQSPRYKVAKRGQDVALRCDPISGHVSLFWYQQALGQGPEFLTYFQNEAQLDKSGLPSDRFFAERPEGSVSTLKIQRTQQEDSAVYLCASSLEAVGSHEQYFGPGTRLTVT.